At least ten counts were recorded for the clone carrying this T cell receptor beta chain. Its matching antigen is unknown. This record belongs to a study of Graves' ophthalmopathy and Graves' hyperthyroidism. CDR3 size: 13 residues. V was shortened by 3 bases and J by 2 bases, with 8 bases between the two germline ends. For repertoire sequencing, the TCR beta CDR3 regions were amplified from RNA transcripts. HTBI primers were used in a first-round RT-PCR, which preceded a second-round multiplex PCR. Each CDR3 protein gets one entry after TCRdb re-called the multiplex PCR reads with MiXCR. The sample carries hundreds of thousands of distinct CDR3 sequences, 22% recorded once. Study-level findings and limits: Detection in blood was also observed for most expanded thyroid clonotypes above 0.001 frequency.

Ages of hyperthyroidism patients ran from 18 to 65, and their diagnoses were new, under 2 months' duration. Pregnant or lactating patients and those with other autoimmune diseases or uncontrolled infections were excluded. Clinical symptoms and serum thyroxine were used for diagnosis; TRAb, thyroid ultrasound and orbital computed tomography were also relied on. Sequenced: peripheral blood. This receptor was taken from a woman aged 18-29 years with stable Graves' hyperthyroidism. Some clones in this sample may be carry-over from other donors' samples. The rearrangement uses TRBV12-3 or TRBV12-4 and TRBJ2-7, with D unclear. The CDR3 loop is CASSFGDTYEQYF. CDR3 bases: TGTGCCAGCAGTTTCGGCGATACCTACGAGCAGTACTTC.